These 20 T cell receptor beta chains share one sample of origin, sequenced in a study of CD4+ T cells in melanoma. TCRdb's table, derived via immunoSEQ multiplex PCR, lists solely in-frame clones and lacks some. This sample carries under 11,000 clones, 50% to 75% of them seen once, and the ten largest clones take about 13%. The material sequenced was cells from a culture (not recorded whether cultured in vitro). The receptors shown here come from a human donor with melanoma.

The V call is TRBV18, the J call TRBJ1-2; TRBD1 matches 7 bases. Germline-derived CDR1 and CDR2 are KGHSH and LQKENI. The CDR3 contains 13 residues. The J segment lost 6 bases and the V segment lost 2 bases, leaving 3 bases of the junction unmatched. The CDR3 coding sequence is TGTGCCAGCTCACCAAGGGGGCAAGATGGCTACACCTTC. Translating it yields CASSPRGQDGYTF.

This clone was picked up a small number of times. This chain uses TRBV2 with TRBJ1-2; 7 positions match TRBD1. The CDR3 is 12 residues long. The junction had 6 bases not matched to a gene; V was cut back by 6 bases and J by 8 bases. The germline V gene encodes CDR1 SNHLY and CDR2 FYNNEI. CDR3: CASRIDRDGYTF. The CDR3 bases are TGTGCCAGCAGAATCGACAGGGACGGCTACACCTTC.

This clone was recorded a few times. CDR3 nucleotides: TGTGCCAGCAGCCTTTCCGGGACAGGGGCCGGAAACACCATATATTTT. The encoded protein is CASSLSGTGAGNTIYF. This chain links TRBV27 with TRBJ1-3; 10 bases line up with TRBD1. Losses at the gene ends were 6 bases for V and 4 bases for J; bases not matched to a gene: 9. CDR1 and CDR2 from the germline V gene are MNHEY and SMNVEV (reference sequence). The CDR3 is 16 amino acids.

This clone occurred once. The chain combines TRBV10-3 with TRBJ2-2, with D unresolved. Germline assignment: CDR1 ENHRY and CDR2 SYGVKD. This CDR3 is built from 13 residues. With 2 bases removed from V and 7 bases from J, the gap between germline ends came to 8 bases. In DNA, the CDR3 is TGTGCCATCAGTGAGAGGATGGACGGGGAGCTGTTTTTT. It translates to CAISERMDGELFF.

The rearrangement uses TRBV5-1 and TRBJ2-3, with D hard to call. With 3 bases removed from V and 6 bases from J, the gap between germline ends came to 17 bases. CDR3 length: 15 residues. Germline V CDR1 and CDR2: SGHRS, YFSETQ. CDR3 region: CASSSSQVLPDTQYF. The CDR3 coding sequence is TGCGCCAGCAGCTCCTCACAAGTACTACCCGATACGCAGTATTTT.

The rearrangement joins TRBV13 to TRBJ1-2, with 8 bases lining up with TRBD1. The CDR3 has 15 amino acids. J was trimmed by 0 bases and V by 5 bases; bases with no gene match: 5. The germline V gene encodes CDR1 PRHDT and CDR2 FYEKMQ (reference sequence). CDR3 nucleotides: TGTGCCAGCAGCCCCTGGGACAGGTCTAACTATGGCTACACCTTC. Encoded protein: CASSPWDRSNYGYTF.

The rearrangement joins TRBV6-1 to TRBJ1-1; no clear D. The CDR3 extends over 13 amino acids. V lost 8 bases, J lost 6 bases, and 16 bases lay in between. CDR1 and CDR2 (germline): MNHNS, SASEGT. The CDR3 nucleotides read TGTGCCAGCCGGTGGGGAAGGAGCTCTGAAGCTTTCTTT. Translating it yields CASRWGRSSEAFF.

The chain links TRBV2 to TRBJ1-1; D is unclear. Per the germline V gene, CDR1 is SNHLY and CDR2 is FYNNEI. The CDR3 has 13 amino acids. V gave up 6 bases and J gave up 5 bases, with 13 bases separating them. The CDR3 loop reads CASRGYSRTEAFF. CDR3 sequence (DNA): TGTGCCAGCAGGGGTTATTCTAGGACTGAAGCTTTCTTT.

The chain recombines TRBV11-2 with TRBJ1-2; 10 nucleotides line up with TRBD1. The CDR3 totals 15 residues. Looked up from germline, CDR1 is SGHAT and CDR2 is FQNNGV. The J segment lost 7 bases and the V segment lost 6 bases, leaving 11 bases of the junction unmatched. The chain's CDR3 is CASSRGQGVGSGYTF. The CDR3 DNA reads TGTGCCAGCAGTAGAGGACAGGGGGTTGGTAGTGGCTACACCTTC.

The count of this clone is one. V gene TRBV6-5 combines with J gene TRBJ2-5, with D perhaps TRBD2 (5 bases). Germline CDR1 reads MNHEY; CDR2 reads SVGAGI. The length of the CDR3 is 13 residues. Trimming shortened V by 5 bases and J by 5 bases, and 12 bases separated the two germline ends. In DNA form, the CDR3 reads TGTGCCAGCAGTGCTACTAGAACGGAGACCCAGTACTTC. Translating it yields CASSATRTETQYF.

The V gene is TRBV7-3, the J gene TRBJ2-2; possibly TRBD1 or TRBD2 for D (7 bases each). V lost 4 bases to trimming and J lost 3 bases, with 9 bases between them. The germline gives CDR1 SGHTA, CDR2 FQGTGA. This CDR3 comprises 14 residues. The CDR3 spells CASSSGGDTGELFF. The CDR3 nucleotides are TGTGCCAGCAGCTCAGGGGGGGACACCGGGGAGCTGTTTTTT.

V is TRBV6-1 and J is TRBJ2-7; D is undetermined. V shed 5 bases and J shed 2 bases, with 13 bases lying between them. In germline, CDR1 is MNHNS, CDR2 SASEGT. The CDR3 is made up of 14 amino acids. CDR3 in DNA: TGTGCCAGCAGTTTCTCCGGGCTGGCCTACGAGCAGTACTTC. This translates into CASSFSGLAYEQYF.

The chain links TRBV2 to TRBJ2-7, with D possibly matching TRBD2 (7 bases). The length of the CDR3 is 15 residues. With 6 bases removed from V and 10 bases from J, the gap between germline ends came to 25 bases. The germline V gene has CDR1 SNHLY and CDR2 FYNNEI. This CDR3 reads CASRKEGGAGLEQYF. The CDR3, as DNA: TGTGCCAGCAGAAAGGAGGGGGGAGCGGGGCTTGAACAGTACTTC.

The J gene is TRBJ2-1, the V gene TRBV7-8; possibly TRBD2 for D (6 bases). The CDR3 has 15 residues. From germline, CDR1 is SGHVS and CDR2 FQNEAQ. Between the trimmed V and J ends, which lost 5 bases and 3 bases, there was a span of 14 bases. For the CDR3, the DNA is TGTGCCAGCAGCCTCCAGGGACTTCTCTACAATGAGCAGTTCTTC. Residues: CASSLQGLLYNEQFF.

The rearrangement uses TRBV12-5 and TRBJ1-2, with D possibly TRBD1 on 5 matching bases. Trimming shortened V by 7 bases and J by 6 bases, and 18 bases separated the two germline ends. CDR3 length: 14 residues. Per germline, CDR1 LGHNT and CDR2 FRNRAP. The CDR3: CASAAIGTGHGYTF. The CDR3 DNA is TGTGCTAGTGCCGCGATCGGGACGGGTCATGGCTACACCTTC. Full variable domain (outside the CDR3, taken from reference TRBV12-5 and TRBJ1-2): DARVTQTPRHKVTEMGQEVTMRCQPILGHNTVFWYRQTMMQGLELLAYFRNRAPLDDSGMPKDRFSAEMPDATLATLKIQPSEPRDSAVYFCASAAIGTGHGYTFGSGTRLTVV.

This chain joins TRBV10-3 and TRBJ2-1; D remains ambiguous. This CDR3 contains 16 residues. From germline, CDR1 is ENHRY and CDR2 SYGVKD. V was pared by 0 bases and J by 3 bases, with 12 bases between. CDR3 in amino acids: CAISESPDFGYNEQFF. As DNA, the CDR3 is TGTGCCATCAGTGAGTCTCCTGATTTCGGCTACAATGAGCAGTTCTTC.

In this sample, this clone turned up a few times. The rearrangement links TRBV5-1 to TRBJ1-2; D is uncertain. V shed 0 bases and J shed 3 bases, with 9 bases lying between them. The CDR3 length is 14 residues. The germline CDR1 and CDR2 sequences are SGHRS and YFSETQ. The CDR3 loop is CASSLEPRDYGYTF. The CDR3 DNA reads TGCGCCAGCAGCTTGGAACCCAGAGACTATGGCTACACCTTC.

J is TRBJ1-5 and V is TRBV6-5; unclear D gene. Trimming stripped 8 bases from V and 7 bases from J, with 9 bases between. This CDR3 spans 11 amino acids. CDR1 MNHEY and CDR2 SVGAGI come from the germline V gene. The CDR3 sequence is CASGLRQPQHF. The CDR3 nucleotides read TGTGCCAGCGGGCTCCGGCAGCCCCAGCATTTT.

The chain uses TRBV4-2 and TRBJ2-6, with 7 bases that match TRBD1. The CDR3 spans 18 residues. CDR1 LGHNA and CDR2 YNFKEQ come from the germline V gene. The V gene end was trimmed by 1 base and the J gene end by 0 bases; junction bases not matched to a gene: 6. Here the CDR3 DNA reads TGTGCCAGCAGCCAAGTTAAGGGACAGCTCTCTGGGGCCAACGTCCTGACTTTC. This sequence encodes CASSQVKGQLSGANVLTF.

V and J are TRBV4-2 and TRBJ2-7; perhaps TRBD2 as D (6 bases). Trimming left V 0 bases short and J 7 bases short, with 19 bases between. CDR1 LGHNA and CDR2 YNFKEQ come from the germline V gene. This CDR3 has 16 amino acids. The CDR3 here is CASSQDWGPTGGEQYF. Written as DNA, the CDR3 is TGTGCCAGCAGCCAAGATTGGGGCCCTACCGGGGGTGAGCAGTACTTC.